The 13 T cell receptor beta chains given below trace back to one sample, sequenced in a study of blood T cell repertoires in COVID-19. The assay was immunoSEQ multiplex PCR, and TCRdb's table has in-frame clones only and misses some. This table holds 100,000 to 150,000 clones, approximately 81% found once. The sequencing input was peripheral blood. The receptors derive from a man aged 60 to 69 with acute or convalescent COVID-19.

The chain is built from TRBV5-6 and TRBJ1-2; 7 bases are a match to TRBD1. Germline loops: CDR1 SGHDT, CDR2 YYEEEE. The junction had 9 bases not matched to a gene; V was cut back by 4 bases and J by 6 bases. The CDR3 is 14 residues long. In nucleotides, the CDR3 is TGTGCCAGCAGCATGGACAGGTCGGTCCATGGCTACACCTTC. It encodes CASSMDRSVHGYTF.

This chain uses TRBV9 with TRBJ2-4; D is perhaps TRBD2 (6 bases). The CDR3 totals 14 residues. CDR1 is SGDLS and CDR2 is YYNGEE in the germline V gene. Trimming took off 2 bases at V and 8 bases at J, with 14 bases between the two ends. CDR3 amino acids: CASSVSGGLDIQYF. The DNA of the CDR3 is TGTGCCAGCAGCGTCTCCGGGGGTTTGGACATTCAGTACTTC.

The V gene is TRBV5-4, the J gene TRBJ2-3, with 8 bases identical to TRBD2. The CDR3 runs 15 residues. CDR1 is SGHNT and CDR2 is YYREEE in the germline V gene (reference sequence). V dropped 4 bases and J dropped 5; count of bases not matched to a gene: 9. The CDR3 DNA reads as TGTGCCAGCAGCACCAGCGGGAGCTTTGGAGATACGCAGTATTTT. Its protein is CASSTSGSFGDTQYF.

This chain's CDR3 is CASRTRVGTEAFF. In nucleotides, the CDR3 is TGTGCCAGCAGAACCAGGGTTGGGACTGAAGCTTTCTTT. This sequence joins TRBV3-1 (or the pseudogene TRBV3-2) and TRBJ1-1; D might be TRBD1 (5 bases). The CDR3 sequence is 13 residues long. V was cut by 6 bases and J by 5 bases, with 13 bases left in between. Germline CDR1 LGHDT, CDR2 YNNKEL (reference sequence).

V usage is TRBV7-3 and J usage is TRBJ2-2, with unresolved D. This CDR3 contains 13 residues. V was clipped by 2 bases and J by 4 bases, with 5 bases between them. In germline, CDR1 is SGHTA, CDR2 FQGTGA. The CDR3 nucleotides are TGTGCCAGCAGCTTATCCGGCACCGGGGAGCTGTTTTTT. Amino acids: CASSLSGTGELFF.

The rearrangement links TRBV28 to TRBJ1-1, with D possibly matching TRBD1 (5 bases). The CDR3 length is 15 residues. Germline V gene sequence: CDR1 MDHEN, CDR2 SYDVKM. Trimming left V 3 bases short and J 6 bases short, with 17 bases between. The CDR3 spells CASSFLGTKGPEAFF. The CDR3 DNA is TGTGCCAGCAGTTTCCTTGGGACTAAGGGCCCTGAAGCTTTCTTT.

V usage is TRBV2 and J usage is TRBJ1-2; 7 bases agree with TRBD1. The trim removed 2 bases at V and 1 base at J, leaving 4 bases unmatched. CDR3 length equals 15 residues. Germline V gene lookup returns CDR1 SNHLY and CDR2 FYNNEI. The CDR3 DNA is TGTGCCAGCAGTGAATATGGGGACAGTAACTATGGCTACACCTTC. Its translation is CASSEYGDSNYGYTF.

The J gene is TRBJ2-7, the V gene TRBV5-1, with 8 bases lining up with TRBD2. The CDR3 loop spans 14 amino acids. V lost 4 bases, J lost 2 bases, and 5 bases stayed unmatched. The germline V gene encodes CDR1 SGHRS and CDR2 YFSETQ. Here the CDR3 DNA reads TGCGCCAGCAGCGTCTCGGGAGGGACCTACGAGCAGTACTTC. This encodes CASSVSGGTYEQYF.

The rearrangement uses TRBV7-9 and TRBJ1-2, with 9 positions matching TRBD1. V was pared by 4 bases and J by 7 bases, with 7 bases of the junction left unmatched. From germline, CDR1 is SEHNR and CDR2 FQNEAQ (reference sequence). The CDR3 sequence is 14 residues long. The CDR3 reads CASSYTGGEGGYTF. Written as DNA, the CDR3 is TGTGCCAGCAGCTACACAGGGGGCGAAGGTGGCTACACCTTC.

This chain links TRBV7-3 with TRBJ1-6, with 8 positions matching TRBD1. V lost 2 bases and J lost 9; bases outside the gene matches: 6. Per germline, CDR1 SGHTA and CDR2 FQGTGA. CDR3 length: 15 residues. CDR3 sequence reads: CASSLSGRGLSPLHF. Here the CDR3 DNA reads TGTGCCAGCAGCTTATCTGGCAGGGGGCTTTCACCCCTCCACTTT. The whole variable domain, remainder taken from reference TRBV7-3 and TRBJ1-6, is GAGVSQTPSNKVTEKGKYVELRCDPISGHTALYWYRQSLGQGPEFLIYFQGTGAADDSGLPNDRFFAVRPEGSVSTLKIQRTERGDSAVYLCASSLSGRGLSPLHFGNGTRLTVT.

This clone was counted a single time. The rearrangement links TRBV5-6 to TRBJ2-5; TRBD1 matches 8 bases. CDR3 length equals 13 residues. Losses at the gene ends were 3 bases for V and 3 bases for J; bases not matched to a gene: 1. From germline, CDR1 is SGHDT and CDR2 YYEEEE. The CDR3 DNA reads TGTGCCAGCAGCTCACAGGGGGAAGAGACCCAGTACTTC. Translation gives CASSSQGEETQYF.

The DNA for the CDR3 is TGTGCCAGCAGCCAGGGACAGGGCCTCAACGGTGGCTACACCTTC. Protein sequence: CASSQGQGLNGGYTF. The chain is built from TRBV11-1 and TRBJ1-2, with TRBD1 identical over 9 bases. Germline trimming cut 5 bases from V and 7 bases from J; bases unmatched to any gene: 11. The CDR3 sequence is 15 residues long. From germline, CDR1 is SGHAT and CDR2 FQDESV (reference sequence). Supplemented by reference TRBV11-1 and TRBJ1-2, the full variable domain reads EAEVAQSPRYKITEKSQAVAFWCDPISGHATLYWYRQILGQGPELLVQFQDESVVDDSQLPKDRFSAERLKGVDSTLKIQPAELGDSAMYLCASSQGQGLNGGYTFGSGTRLTVV.

The genes are TRBV7-2 and TRBJ1-5, with 8 bases that match TRBD1. Germline V gene data show CDR1 as SGHTA and CDR2 as FQGNSA. CDR3 length: 15 amino acids. V lost 5 bases to trimming and J lost 7 bases; unmatched junction nucleotides: 10. The CDR3: CASSPDRGVGQPQHF. The CDR3 DNA is TGTGCCAGCAGCCCAGACAGGGGTGTAGGACAGCCCCAGCATTTT.